This T cell receptor beta chain was recovered during a study of T cells after posttransplantation cyclophosphamide. General observations from the study: Donor-recipient repertoire similarity was low at 1-2 months, rising over year one. After PTCy, TRB diversity resembled that of CNI/methotrexate controls.

Measured with immunoSEQ multiplex PCR; TCRdb has only the in-frame clones, and not every one. The sample gives about 6,500 clones, 74% of which show up once; approximately 20% is in the top ten. Notes on this clone: Its antigen is unknown.

V lost 5 bases to trimming and J lost 6 bases; unmatched junction nucleotides: 8. The CDR3 contains 14 residues. Per germline, CDR1 LGHNA and CDR2 YSLEER. Cyclophosphamide on days +3 and +4 followed busulfan-fludarabine conditioning and a marrow graft. Sequencing was performed on PBMCs, taken approximately 230 weeks after allogeneic stem cell transplant with posttransplant cyclophosphamide. The receptor was isolated from a male patient aged 30 to 40 who received an allogeneic stem cell transplant from a related donor, was CMV-positive, and had acute GVHD only. Among the T cells, some may be from the graft donor. The V call is TRBV4-3, the J call TRBJ2-5; 8 bases align to TRBD1. The CDR3 protein is CASSIDRGGKTQYF. CDR3 sequence (DNA): TGCGCCAGCAGCATAGACAGGGGCGGGAAGACCCAGTACTTC.